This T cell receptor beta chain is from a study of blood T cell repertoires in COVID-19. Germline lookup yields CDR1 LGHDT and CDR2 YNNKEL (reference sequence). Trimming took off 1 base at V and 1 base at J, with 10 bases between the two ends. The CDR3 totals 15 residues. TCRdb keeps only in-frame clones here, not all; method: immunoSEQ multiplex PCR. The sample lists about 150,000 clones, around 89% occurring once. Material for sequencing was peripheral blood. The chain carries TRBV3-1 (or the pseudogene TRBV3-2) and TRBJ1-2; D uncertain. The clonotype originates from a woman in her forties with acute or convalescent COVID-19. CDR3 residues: CASSQVLGVNYGYTF. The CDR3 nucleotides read TGTGCCAGCAGCCAAGTACTCGGGGTTAACTATGGCTACACCTTC.